Given below is one TCR beta chain in context. The assay was immunoSEQ multiplex PCR, and TCRdb's table has in-frame clones only and misses some. The sample includes around 530,000 clones, around 81% of them seen just once. This sample stems from a study of shared clonotypes between healthy human individuals. The specimen was PBMCs. The clonotype originates from a woman in her thirties or forties in good health. Some clones in this sample may be carry-over from other donors' samples.

CDR3 coding DNA: TGTGCCACCAGCGGGGAGGAGGAGGTGGCTTTCTTT. Amino acids: CATSGEEEVAFF. The V and J genes are TRBV15 and TRBJ1-1; D call uncertain. The germline V gene encodes CDR1 LNHNV and CDR2 YYDKDF (reference sequence). V lost 5 bases to trimming and J lost 11 bases, with 15 bases between them. The CDR3 has 12 amino acids.